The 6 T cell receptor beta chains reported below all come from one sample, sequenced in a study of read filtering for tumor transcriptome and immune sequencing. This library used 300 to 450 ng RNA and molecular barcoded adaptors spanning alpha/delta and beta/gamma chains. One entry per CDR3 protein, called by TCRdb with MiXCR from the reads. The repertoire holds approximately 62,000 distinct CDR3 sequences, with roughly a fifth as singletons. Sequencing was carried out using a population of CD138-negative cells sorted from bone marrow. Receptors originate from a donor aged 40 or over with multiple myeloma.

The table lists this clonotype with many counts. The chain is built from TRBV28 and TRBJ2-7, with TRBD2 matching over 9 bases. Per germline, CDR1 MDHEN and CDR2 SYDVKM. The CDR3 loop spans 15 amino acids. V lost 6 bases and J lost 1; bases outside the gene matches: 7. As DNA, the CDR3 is TGTGCCAGCAGGGGGACTAGCTTAAGGTCCTACGAGCAGTACTTC. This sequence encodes CASRGTSLRSYEQYF.

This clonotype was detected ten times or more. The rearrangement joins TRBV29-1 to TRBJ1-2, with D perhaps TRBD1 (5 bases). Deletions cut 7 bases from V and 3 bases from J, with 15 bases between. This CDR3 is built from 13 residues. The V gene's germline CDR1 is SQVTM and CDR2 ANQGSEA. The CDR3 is CSAAGGSDYGYTF. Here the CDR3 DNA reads TGCAGCGCTGCTGGGGGGTCCGACTATGGCTACACCTTC. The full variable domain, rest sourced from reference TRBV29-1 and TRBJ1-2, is SAVISQKPSRDICQRGTSLTIQCQVDSQVTMMFWYRQQPGQSLTLIATANQGSEATYESGFVIDKFPISRPNLTFSTLTVSNMSPEDSSIYLCSAAGGSDYGYTFGSGTRLTVV.

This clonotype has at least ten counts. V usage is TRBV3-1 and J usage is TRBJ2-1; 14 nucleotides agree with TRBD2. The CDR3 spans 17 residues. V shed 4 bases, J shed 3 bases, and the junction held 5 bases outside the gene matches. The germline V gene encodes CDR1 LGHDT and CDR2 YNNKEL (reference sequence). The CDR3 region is CASSLGLAGVLYNEQFF. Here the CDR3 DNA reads TGTGCCAGCAGCCTGGGACTAGCGGGAGTCCTCTACAATGAGCAGTTCTTC.

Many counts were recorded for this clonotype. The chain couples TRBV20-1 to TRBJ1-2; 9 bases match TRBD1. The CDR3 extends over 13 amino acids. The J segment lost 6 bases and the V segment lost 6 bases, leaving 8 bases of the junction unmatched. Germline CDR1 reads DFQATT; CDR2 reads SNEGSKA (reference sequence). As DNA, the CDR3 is TGCAGTGCCGTCACTACAGGGGGCAATGGCTACACCTTC. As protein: CSAVTTGGNGYTF.

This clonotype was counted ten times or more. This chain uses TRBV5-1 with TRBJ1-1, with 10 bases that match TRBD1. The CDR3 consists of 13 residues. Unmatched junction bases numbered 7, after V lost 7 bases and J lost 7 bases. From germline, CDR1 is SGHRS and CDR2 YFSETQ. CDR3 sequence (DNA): TGCGCCAGCCATACGGGGACAGGGGATGAAGCTTTCTTT. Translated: CASHTGTGDEAFF.

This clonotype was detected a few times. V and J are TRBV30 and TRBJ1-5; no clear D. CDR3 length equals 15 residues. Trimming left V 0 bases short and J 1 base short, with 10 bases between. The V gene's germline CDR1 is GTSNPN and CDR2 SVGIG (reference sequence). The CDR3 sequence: CAWSVARDSNQPQHF. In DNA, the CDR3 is TGTGCCTGGAGTGTAGCTCGAGACAGCAATCAGCCCCAGCATTTT.